A selection of T cell receptor beta chains follows, all from one sample in a study of T cells in Graves' hyperthyroidism and ophthalmopathy. TCRdb ran MiXCR on the multiplex PCR reads and lists one entry per CDR3 protein. The sample shows some 570,000 distinct CDR3 sequences, approximately 14% of them seen only once. The sequenced material came from blood. The receptors derive from a woman between 18 and 30 years old with Graves' ophthalmopathy. The CDR3 runs from the conserved cysteine through the conserved F or W. The order of the fields is D gene, clone size, V gene, CDR3 length, J gene, CDR3 protein, CDR3 DNA. The D gene is left open where the match is weak. Some rows mark clone size as missing; the rest say once, few, many or name a class of expanded clone.

d_gene: TRBD2; abundance: many; v_gene: TRBV28; len: 16; j_gene: TRBJ2-3; CDR3aa: CASSSVGAGVKPTQYF; CDR3nt: TGTGCCAGCAGTTCAGTCGGAGCGGGAGTGAAACCTACGCAGTATTTT
d_gene: .; abundance: .; v_gene: TRBV5-1; len: 14; j_gene: TRBJ1-1; CDR3aa: CASSLVGGPPEAFF; CDR3nt: TGCGCCAGCAGCTTGGTGGGGGGGCCCCCTGAAGCTTTCTTT
d_gene: TRBD2; abundance: many; v_gene: TRBV2; len: 15; j_gene: TRBJ2-3; CDR3aa: CASSGEREGPDTQYF; CDR3nt: TGTGCCAGCAGTGGGGAGCGGGAGGGGCCAGATACGCAGTATTTT
d_gene: .; abundance: many; v_gene: TRBV28; len: 16; j_gene: TRBJ2-1; CDR3aa: CASSLIIGSLDNEQFF; CDR3nt: TGTGCCAGCAGTTTAATAATCGGGAGCCTCGACAATGAGCAGTTCTTC
d_gene: TRBD1; abundance: many; v_gene: TRBV11-2; len: 14; j_gene: TRBJ2-3; CDR3aa: CASSIGTGTDTQYF; CDR3nt: TGTGCCAGCAGCATCGGGACAGGGACGGATACGCAGTATTTT
d_gene: TRBD2; abundance: many; v_gene: TRBV11-2; len: 15; j_gene: TRBJ2-3; CDR3aa: CASSHVKRELVWQYF; CDR3nt: TGTGCCAGCAGCCACGTCAAGCGGGAGCTGGTTTGGCAGTATTTT
d_gene: TRBD1; abundance: many; v_gene: TRBV27; len: 18; j_gene: TRBJ2-3; CDR3aa: CASSPGTGAPSRTDTQYF; CDR3nt: TGTGCCAGCAGTCCCGGGACAGGAGCCCCATCCCGCACAGATACGCAGTATTTT
d_gene: .; abundance: few; v_gene: TRBV18; len: 16; j_gene: TRBJ2-7; CDR3aa: CASSLIAAKYSYEQYF; CDR3nt: TGTGCCAGCTCACTTATAGCGGCGAAGTACTCCTACGAGCAGTACTTC
d_gene: TRBD2; abundance: few; v_gene: TRBV7-6; len: 15; j_gene: TRBJ2-2; CDR3aa: CASRSSGSPAGELFF; CDR3nt: TGTGCCAGCAGAAGTAGCGGGAGCCCGGCCGGGGAGCTGTTTTTT
d_gene: .; abundance: .; v_gene: TRBV3-1; len: 17; j_gene: TRBJ1-4; CDR3aa: CASSQEYPGRGNEKLFF; CDR3nt: TGTGCCAGCAGCCAAGAGTATCCGGGACGGGGGAATGAAAAACTGTTTTTT
d_gene: .; abundance: many; v_gene: TRBV30; len: 15; j_gene: TRBJ2-3; CDR3aa: CAWSVPGTNTDTQYF; CDR3nt: TGTGCCTGGAGTGTTCCAGGGACGAACACAGATACGCAGTATTTT
d_gene: TRBD1; abundance: many; v_gene: TRBV6-1; len: 13; j_gene: TRBJ2-1; CDR3aa: CASRPTGLDEQFF; CDR3nt: TGTGCCAGCAGACCGACAGGGCTCGATGAGCAGTTCTTC
d_gene: TRBD1; abundance: .; v_gene: TRBV4-1; len: 15; j_gene: TRBJ2-7; CDR3aa: CASRRTRDRVGEQYF; CDR3nt: TGCGCCAGCAGACGAACCCGGGACAGGGTTGGAGAGCAGTACTTC
d_gene: .; abundance: few; v_gene: TRBV9; len: 15; j_gene: TRBJ1-5; CDR3aa: CASSVAGRGHQPQHF; CDR3nt: TGTGCCAGCAGCGTAGCTGGTAGGGGACATCAGCCCCAGCATTTT
d_gene: .; abundance: few; v_gene: TRBV12-3/TRBV12-4; len: 14; j_gene: TRBJ1-2; CDR3aa: CAGSLKRSNYGYTF; CDR3nt: TGTGCCGGCAGTTTGAAGCGATCTAACTATGGCTACACCTTC
d_gene: .; abundance: many; v_gene: TRBV5-1; len: 15; j_gene: TRBJ1-6; CDR3aa: CASSLGQHDNSPLHF; CDR3nt: TGCGCCAGCAGCCTTGGACAGCATGATAATTCACCCCTCCACTTT
d_gene: TRBD1; abundance: many; v_gene: TRBV28; len: 15; j_gene: TRBJ1-2; CDR3aa: CASSSYRGNRKGYTF; CDR3nt: TGTGCCAGCAGTTCGTACAGGGGAAACAGGAAGGGCTACACCTTC
d_gene: .; abundance: many; v_gene: TRBV11-3; len: 15; j_gene: TRBJ2-1; CDR3aa: CASSLAGLGHNEQFF; CDR3nt: TGTGCCAGCAGCTTAGCGGGGCTGGGGCACAATGAGCAGTTCTTC
d_gene: TRBD2; abundance: few; v_gene: TRBV6-2/TRBV6-3; len: 18; j_gene: TRBJ2-7; CDR3aa: CASSTSGGPTSPRYEQYF; CDR3nt: TGTGCCAGCAGTACTAGCGGAGGCCCCACCAGCCCTCGCTACGAGCAGTACTTC
d_gene: .; abundance: many; v_gene: TRBV6-2/TRBV6-3; len: 15; j_gene: TRBJ1-5; CDR3aa: CASSYSRSSHQPQHF; CDR3nt: TGTGCCAGCAGTTACTCGAGAAGCAGCCATCAGCCCCAGCATTTT
d_gene: TRBD1; abundance: .; v_gene: TRBV24-1; len: 14; j_gene: TRBJ2-3; CDR3aa: CATSPGQNTDTQYF; CDR3nt: TGTGCCACCAGCCCGGGACAGAACACAGATACGCAGTATTTT
d_gene: TRBD2; abundance: few; v_gene: TRBV5-1; len: 18; j_gene: TRBJ2-4; CDR3aa: CASSLVLAGGPGGNIQYF; CDR3nt: TGCGCCAGCAGCTTGGTGCTAGCGGGAGGGCCGGGGGGAAACATTCAGTACTTC
d_gene: .; abundance: few; v_gene: TRBV7-8; len: 12; j_gene: TRBJ2-5; CDR3aa: CASSSGGIPPYF; CDR3nt: TGTGCCAGCAGCTCCGGAGGTATCCCTCCGTACTTC
d_gene: TRBD2; abundance: many; v_gene: TRBV7-9; len: 15; j_gene: TRBJ2-7; CDR3aa: CASSLVASGDYEQYF; CDR3nt: TGTGCCAGCAGCTTAGTGGCTAGCGGGGACTACGAGCAGTACTTC
d_gene: TRBD1; abundance: .; v_gene: TRBV4-1; len: 16; j_gene: TRBJ2-1; CDR3aa: CASSQVGQGRDNEQFF; CDR3nt: TGCGCCAGCAGCCAAGTGGGACAGGGAAGGGACAATGAGCAGTTCTTC
d_gene: TRBD1; abundance: many; v_gene: TRBV11-1; len: 15; j_gene: TRBJ1-2; CDR3aa: CASSSLQGFNYGYTF; CDR3nt: TGTGCCAGCAGCAGCTTACAGGGGTTCAACTATGGCTACACCTTC
d_gene: TRBD1; abundance: many; v_gene: TRBV7-6; len: 15; j_gene: TRBJ2-4; CDR3aa: CASSLEGTGMDIQYF; CDR3nt: TGTGCCAGCAGCTTAGAGGGGACAGGGATGGACATTCAGTACTTC
d_gene: TRBD2; abundance: many; v_gene: TRBV2; len: 14; j_gene: TRBJ2-3; CDR3aa: CASSSGIGTDTQYF; CDR3nt: TGTGCCAGCAGTAGCGGGATTGGCACAGATACGCAGTATTTT
d_gene: .; abundance: many; v_gene: TRBV24-1; len: 15; j_gene: TRBJ2-3; CDR3aa: CATSRRDSHTDTQYF; CDR3nt: TGTGCCACCTCTAGGAGGGACAGTCACACAGATACGCAGTATTTT